The next 25 T cell receptor beta chains were all read from a single sample in a study of shared clonotypes between healthy human individuals. Naive CD8 populations comprised CD45RO-negative cells positively selected for CCR7, excluding terminally differentiated effector memory CD45RA+ cells. Measured with immunoSEQ multiplex PCR; TCRdb has only the in-frame clones, and not every one. Of 1.5 million to 2.5 million clones listed, over 85% are singletons. Sequences were obtained from naive CD8+ T cells sorted from blood. All receptors derive from a man aged 18 to 30 in good health.

The chain combines TRBV19 with TRBJ1-5; D call uncertain. Trimming took off 6 bases at V and 0 bases at J, with 12 bases between the two ends. Germline V gives CDR1 LNHDA, CDR2 SQIVND (reference sequence). The CDR3 runs 15 residues. The CDR3 DNA reads as TGTGCCAGTAGCCCACTAGGCTATAGCAATCAGCCCCAGCATTTT. This gives the protein CASSPLGYSNQPQHF.

V usage is TRBV10-1 and J usage is TRBJ2-5; D is ambiguous. This CDR3 spans 15 amino acids. Per the germline V gene, CDR1 is WNHNN and CDR2 is SYGVQD (reference sequence). V lost 0 bases, J lost 1 base, and 9 bases lay in between. CDR3 amino acids: CASSESAGTQETQYF. The CDR3 nucleotides read TGCGCCAGCAGTGAGTCGGCAGGCACCCAAGAGACCCAGTACTTC.

Turning to this clone: The same CDR3 also results from other DNA sequences found in this sample. CDR3 sequence (DNA): TGTGCCAGCAGCGTAGCCCTAGCGGGGCCTAGCACAGATACGCAGTATTTT. It yields the protein CASSVALAGPSTDTQYF. V is TRBV9 and J is TRBJ2-3; TRBD2 aligns across 9 bases. V gave up 0 bases and J gave up 0 bases; unmatched junction bases: 5. Germline V gives CDR1 SGDLS, CDR2 YYNGEE. CDR3 length equals 17 residues.

This chain joins TRBV27 and TRBJ1-2; TRBD1 matches at 8 bases. This CDR3 comprises 15 residues. Trimming removed 4 bases from V and 5 bases from J; junction bases left unmatched: 9. Germline loops: CDR1 MNHEY, CDR2 SMNVEV (reference sequence). CDR3 residues: CASSSGQGGPYGYTF. CDR3 coding DNA: TGTGCCAGCAGTTCCGGACAGGGAGGACCTTATGGCTACACCTTC.

V gene TRBV6-1 combines with J gene TRBJ2-5; the match to TRBD1 covers 8 bases. This CDR3 contains 16 residues. Germline CDR1 is MNHNS and CDR2 is SASEGT. The trim removed 2 bases at V and 5 bases at J, leaving 10 bases unmatched. CDR3 DNA: TGTGCCAGCAGTGAATTGGCAGGGGGCGTGAGGGAGACCCAGTACTTC. Protein sequence: CASSELAGGVRETQYF.

The chain combines TRBV25-1 with TRBJ2-7; D remains unclear. There are 14 residues in the CDR3. CDR1 and CDR2 from the germline V gene are MGHDK and SYGVNS. V was cut by 7 bases and J by 0 bases, with 13 bases left in between. DNA for the CDR3: TGTGCCAGCAATGGCAGGAAGGGCTCCTACGAGCAGTACTTC. As protein: CASNGRKGSYEQYF.

The chain links TRBV28 to TRBJ2-7; D possibly uses TRBD1 or TRBD2 (7 bases each). Trimming left V 5 bases short and J 3 bases short, with 17 bases between. The CDR3 is made up of 15 amino acids. Per germline, CDR1 MDHEN and CDR2 SYDVKM. The DNA of the CDR3 is TGTGCCAGCAGTAACACAGGGGAGGGGGACTACGAGCAGTACTTC. This translates into CASSNTGEGDYEQYF. Full variable domain (missing parts from reference TRBV28 and TRBJ2-7): DVKVTQSSRYLVKRTGEKVFLECVQDMDHENMFWYRQDPGLGLRLIYFSYDVKMKEKGDIPEGYSVSREKKERFSLILESASTNQTSMYLCASSNTGEGDYEQYFGPGTRLTVT.

A remark on this clone: This sample also contains other DNA sequences that code for the same CDR3. The chain combines TRBV5-1 with TRBJ2-7; D call uncertain. The CDR3 is 13 residues long. V shed 1 base and J shed 2 bases, with 7 bases lying between them. Germline V gene data show CDR1 as SGHRS and CDR2 as YFSETQ. The CDR3 DNA reads as TGCGCCAGCAGCTTGAGGTCAACCTACGAGCAGTACTTC. This codes for CASSLRSTYEQYF.

Comments on this clone: The same CDR3 can be traced to other DNA sequences in this sample. The chain links TRBV27 to TRBJ2-5; 9 bases map to TRBD1. V lost 5 bases to trimming and J lost 4 bases; unmatched junction nucleotides: 5. The germline gives CDR1 MNHEY, CDR2 SMNVEV (reference sequence). This CDR3 has 14 residues. DNA for the CDR3: TGTGCCAGCAGTCTGGGACAGGGAGGAGAGACCCAGTACTTC. It codes for CASSLGQGGETQYF.

The chain employs TRBV11-2 and TRBJ2-1, with 7 bases aligning to TRBD1. From germline, CDR1 is SGHAT and CDR2 FQNNGV. The CDR3 extends over 14 amino acids. J was trimmed by 12 bases and V by 8 bases; bases with no gene match: 16. The CDR3 region is CASSPPGTVGWQFF. CDR3 coding DNA: TGTGCCAGCTCACCTCCCGGGACAGTTGGTTGGCAGTTCTTC.

The V call is TRBV7-6, the J call TRBJ2-5, with D unclear. The CDR3 totals 13 residues. Per germline, CDR1 SGHVS and CDR2 FNYEAQ. Trimming left V 1 base short and J 5 bases short, with 8 bases between. The CDR3 sequence is CASSLVMGETQYF. In nucleotides, the CDR3 is TGTGCCAGCAGCTTAGTAATGGGGGAGACCCAGTACTTC.

The rearrangement uses TRBV5-4 and TRBJ1-1; D is possibly TRBD1 (5 bases). The V end was cut by 4 bases, the J end by 1 base, with 17 bases between. CDR1 is SGHNT, CDR2 YYREEE, per germline (reference sequence). This CDR3 spans 16 amino acids. CDR3 DNA sequence: TGTGCCAGCAGCCTGGACCCAGGGAGAGAGAACACTGAAGCTTTCTTT. This translates into CASSLDPGRENTEAFF.

J is TRBJ2-1 and V is TRBV9; 9 bases agree with TRBD2. CDR3 length: 14 amino acids. The junction had 3 bases not matched to a gene; V was cut back by 3 bases and J by 5 bases. Germline-derived CDR1 and CDR2 are SGDLS and YYNGEE. The CDR3 bases are TGTGCCAGCAGCGGTAGCGGGAGAAACAATGAGCAGTTCTTC. Protein sequence: CASSGSGRNNEQFF.

This rearrangement joins TRBV27 to TRBJ2-2; D gene uncertain. CDR3 length: 14 residues. V lost 2 bases to trimming and J lost 2 bases, with 6 bases between them. Looked up from germline, CDR1 is MNHEY and CDR2 is SMNVEV (reference sequence). CDR3 coding DNA: TGTGCCAGCAGTTTAGCCCCTAACACCGGGGAGCTGTTTTTT. It encodes CASSLAPNTGELFF.

As concerns this clone: The identical CDR3 is also encoded by other nucleotide sequences in the sample. The chain links TRBV7-9 to TRBJ2-3; 7 nucleotides match TRBD2. CDR3 length: 15 residues. Germline-derived CDR1 and CDR2 are SEHNR and FQNEAQ (reference sequence). J lost 1 base, V lost 3 bases, and 4 bases had no gene match. Written as DNA, the CDR3 is TGTGCCAGCAGCTTGTCGGCGGGGGGCACAGATACGCAGTATTTT. Its translation: CASSLSAGGTDTQYF.

The rearrangement links TRBV29-1 to TRBJ2-5; 7 bases agree with TRBD2. J was trimmed by 0 bases and V by 3 bases; bases with no gene match: 4. Germline CDR1 and CDR2: SQVTM and ANQGSEA. CDR3 length: 14 residues. CDR3 region: CSVDSGADQETQYF. CDR3 bases: TGCAGCGTTGACAGCGGGGCCGACCAAGAGACCCAGTACTTC.

The rearrangement joins TRBV6-5 to TRBJ2-1, with D tentatively TRBD1 (6 bases). Trimming left V 2 bases short and J 1 base short, with 12 bases between. In germline, CDR1 is MNHEY, CDR2 SVGAGI. The length of the CDR3 is 16 residues. CDR3 nucleotide sequence: TGTGCCAGCAGTTACGAGGGAACAGGGTCCTACAATGAGCAGTTCTTC. Translating it yields CASSYEGTGSYNEQFF.

The chain links TRBV30 to TRBJ2-7; unclear D gene. Trimming took 1 base from V and 10 from J, leaving 14 bases between them. The CDR3 runs 12 residues. Germline V gene lookup returns CDR1 GTSNPN and CDR2 SVGIG (reference sequence). The CDR3: CAWSDPPVEQYF. The DNA of the CDR3 is TGTGCCTGGAGTGATCCCCCTGTGGAACAGTACTTC.

CDR3 sequence (DNA): TGCACCAGCAGCCAAGACAGGAGACATCTGAACACTGAAGCTTTCTTT. This translates into CTSSQDRRHLNTEAFF. This rearrangement joins TRBV1 to TRBJ1-1. TRBV1 is assigned pseudogene status. CDR3 length equals 16 residues.

This clone was picked up one time. The chain joins TRBV2 to TRBJ1-6; 7 positions agree with TRBD1. Germline trimming cut 7 bases from V and 7 bases from J; bases unmatched to any gene: 7. The CDR3 covers 14 residues. Germline V gene lookup returns CDR1 SNHLY and CDR2 FYNNEI. DNA for the CDR3: TGTGCCAGCATCGAGACAGGGATAAATTCACCCCTCCACTTT. It translates to CASIETGINSPLHF.

The gene calls are TRBV7-9 and TRBJ1-4; 7 nucleotides line up with TRBD1. Germline V gives CDR1 SEHNR, CDR2 FQNEAQ (reference sequence). This CDR3 contains 15 residues. V shed 4 bases and J 4 bases; nucleotides not matched to a gene: 6. The CDR3 sequence: CASSSFTGDNEKLFF. Written as DNA, the CDR3 is TGTGCCAGCAGCTCCTTCACAGGGGATAATGAAAAACTGTTTTTT.

The chain has TRBV4-1 and TRBJ2-1; 11 bases are a match to TRBD2. V shed 1 base, J shed 7 bases, and the junction held 6 bases outside the gene matches. Germline CDR1 is MGHRA and CDR2 is YSYEKL. The CDR3 is 16 residues long. The CDR3 spells CASSQAGLAGGNEQFF. For the CDR3, the DNA is TGCGCCAGCAGCCAAGCAGGGCTAGCGGGAGGAAATGAGCAGTTCTTC.

The genes are TRBV11-2 and TRBJ2-5; D is possibly TRBD1 (5 bases). The CDR3 has 15 residues. The V gene lost 7 bases and the J gene lost 1 base, with 16 bases spanning the gap. Germline values: CDR1 SGHAT, CDR2 FQNNGV. The CDR3 DNA follows: TGTGCCAGCACCTCTACTAAGGGGCTCCAAGAGACCCAGTACTTC. Its translation is CASTSTKGLQETQYF.

The V call is TRBV11-2, the J call TRBJ2-7, with D perhaps TRBD1 (5 bases). Germline V lookup: CDR1 SGHAT, CDR2 FQNNGV. Deletions cut 5 bases from V and 6 bases from J, with 8 bases between. The CDR3 loop spans 11 amino acids. As DNA, the CDR3 is TGTGCCAGCAGCCCCAGGGTCGAGCAGTACTTC. This encodes CASSPRVEQYF.

The chain links TRBV5-6 to TRBJ2-7, with D possibly matching TRBD1 (5 bases). The CDR3 is made up of 14 amino acids. Germline values: CDR1 SGHDT, CDR2 YYEEEE. V lost 3 bases and J lost 1, with 11 bases in between. The CDR3 loop reads CASSSDTVSYEQYF. CDR3 sequence (DNA): TGTGCCAGCAGCTCGGACACTGTATCCTACGAGCAGTACTTC. Full variable domain (rest looked up from reference TRBV5-6 and TRBJ2-7): DAGVTQSPTHLIKTRGQQVTLRCSPKSGHDTVSWYQQALGQGPQFIFQYYEEEERQRGNFPDRFSGHQFPNYSSELNVNALLLGDSALYLCASSSDTVSYEQYFGPGTRLTVT.